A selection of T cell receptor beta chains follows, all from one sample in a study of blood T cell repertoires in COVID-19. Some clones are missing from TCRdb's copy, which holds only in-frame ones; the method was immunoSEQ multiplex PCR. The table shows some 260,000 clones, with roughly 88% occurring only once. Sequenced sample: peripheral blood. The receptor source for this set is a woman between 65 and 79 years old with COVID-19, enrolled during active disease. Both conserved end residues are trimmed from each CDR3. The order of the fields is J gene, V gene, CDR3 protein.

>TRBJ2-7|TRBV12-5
ASEDTHTGTYEQY
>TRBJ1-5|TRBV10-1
ASSEPVPVPHEYNQPQH
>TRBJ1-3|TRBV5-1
ASSFMDSGHGNTIY
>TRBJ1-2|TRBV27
ASSPNQGNYGYT
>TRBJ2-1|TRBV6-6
ASSYSGSYNEQF
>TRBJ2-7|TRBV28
ASSLIDYEQY
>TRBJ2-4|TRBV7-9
ASSLSTNSKNIQY
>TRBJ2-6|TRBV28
ASSTQEGANVLT
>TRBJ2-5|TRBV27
ASSFEVGLQETQY
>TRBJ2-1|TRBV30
AWRPSPFNEQF
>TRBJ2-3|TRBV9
ASTRDSGDTDTQY
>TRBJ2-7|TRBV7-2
ASSSLLAGGYSYEQY
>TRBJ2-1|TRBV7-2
ASSLGASGNRRGEQF
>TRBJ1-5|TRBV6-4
ASRGQGAPSSHQPQH
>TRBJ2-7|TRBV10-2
ACGRGQGYEQY
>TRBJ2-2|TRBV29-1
SVEVPSGRFTDTGELF
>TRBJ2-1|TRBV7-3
ASSSITWTSGSNLYNEQF
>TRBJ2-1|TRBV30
AWSSGLAGYNEQF
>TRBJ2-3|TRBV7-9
ASSQKAGGTDTQY
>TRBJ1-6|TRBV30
AWTQGRGYNSPLH